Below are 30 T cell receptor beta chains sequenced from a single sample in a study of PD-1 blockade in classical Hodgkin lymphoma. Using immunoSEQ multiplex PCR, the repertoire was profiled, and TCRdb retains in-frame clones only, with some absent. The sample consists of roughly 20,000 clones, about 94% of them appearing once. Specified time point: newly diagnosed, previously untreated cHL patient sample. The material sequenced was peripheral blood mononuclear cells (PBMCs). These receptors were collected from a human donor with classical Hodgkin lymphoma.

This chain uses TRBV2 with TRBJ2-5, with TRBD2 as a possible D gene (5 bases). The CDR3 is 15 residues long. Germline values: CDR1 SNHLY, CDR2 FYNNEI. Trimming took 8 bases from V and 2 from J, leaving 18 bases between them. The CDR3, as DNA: TGTGCCAGCCTTACCGGACTTGTAGCACAAGAGACCCAGTACTTC. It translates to CASLTGLVAQETQYF.

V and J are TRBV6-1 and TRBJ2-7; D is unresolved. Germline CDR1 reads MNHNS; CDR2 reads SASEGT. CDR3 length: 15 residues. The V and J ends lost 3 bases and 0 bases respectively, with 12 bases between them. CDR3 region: CASSEDGSSSYEQYF. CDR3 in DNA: TGTGCCAGCAGTGAGGACGGATCAAGCTCCTACGAGCAGTACTTC.

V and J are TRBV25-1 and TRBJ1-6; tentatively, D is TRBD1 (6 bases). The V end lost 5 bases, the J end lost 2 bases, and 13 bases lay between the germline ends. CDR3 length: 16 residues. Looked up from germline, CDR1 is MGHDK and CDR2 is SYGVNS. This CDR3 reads CASSPPTGPYNSPLHF. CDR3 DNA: TGTGCCAGCAGTCCTCCGACAGGCCCCTATAATTCACCCCTCCACTTT.

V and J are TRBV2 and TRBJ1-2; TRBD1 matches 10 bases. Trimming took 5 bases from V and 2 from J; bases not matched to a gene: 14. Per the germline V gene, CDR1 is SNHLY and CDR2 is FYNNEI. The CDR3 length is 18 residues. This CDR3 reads CASSSTSGTGALNYGYTF. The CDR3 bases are TGTGCCAGCAGTTCTACTTCCGGGACAGGGGCATTAAACTATGGCTACACCTTC. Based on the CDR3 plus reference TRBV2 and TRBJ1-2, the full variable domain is EPEVTQTPSHQVTQMGQEVILRCVPISNHLYFYWYRQILGQKVEFLVSFYNNEISEKSEIFDDQFSVERPDGSNFTLKIRSTKLEDSAMYFCASSSTSGTGALNYGYTFGSGTRLTVV.

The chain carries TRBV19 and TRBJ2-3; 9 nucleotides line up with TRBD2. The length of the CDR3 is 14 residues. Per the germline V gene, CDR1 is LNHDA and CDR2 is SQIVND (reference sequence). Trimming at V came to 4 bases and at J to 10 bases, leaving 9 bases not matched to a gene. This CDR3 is CASSTFIAGASQYF. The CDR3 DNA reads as TGTGCCAGTAGTACTTTCATAGCGGGGGCCTCGCAGTATTTT.

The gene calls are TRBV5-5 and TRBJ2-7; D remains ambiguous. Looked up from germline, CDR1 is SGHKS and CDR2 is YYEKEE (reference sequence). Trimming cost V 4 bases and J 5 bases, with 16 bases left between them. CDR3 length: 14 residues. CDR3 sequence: CASSLFLAAHEQYF. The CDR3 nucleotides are TGTGCCAGCAGCCTATTTCTGGCAGCCCACGAGCAGTACTTC.

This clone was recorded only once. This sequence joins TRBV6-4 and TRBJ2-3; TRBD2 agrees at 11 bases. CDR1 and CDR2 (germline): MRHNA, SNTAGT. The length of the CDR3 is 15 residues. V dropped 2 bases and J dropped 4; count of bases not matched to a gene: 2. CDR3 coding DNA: TGTGCCAGCAGTGACACTAGCGGGGGCGCAGATACGCAGTATTTT. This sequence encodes CASSDTSGGADTQYF.

The CDR3: CASSPNGRIQGGGNQPQHF. In DNA form, the CDR3 reads TGCGCCAGCAGCCCAAATGGCAGAATCCAGGGGGGAGGCAATCAGCCCCAGCATTTT. This chain joins TRBV4-3 and TRBJ1-5, with 7 bases identical to TRBD1. The CDR3 loop spans 19 amino acids. CDR1 LGHNA and CDR2 YSLEER come from the germline V gene. V lost 4 bases to trimming and J lost 2 bases; unmatched junction nucleotides: 17.

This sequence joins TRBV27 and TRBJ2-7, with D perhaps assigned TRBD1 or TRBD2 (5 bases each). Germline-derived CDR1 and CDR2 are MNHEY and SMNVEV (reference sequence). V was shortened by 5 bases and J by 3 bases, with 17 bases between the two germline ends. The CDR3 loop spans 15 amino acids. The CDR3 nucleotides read TGTGCCAGCAGTGAGACGACCGGGACCCTCTACGAGCAGTACTTC. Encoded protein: CASSETTGTLYEQYF.

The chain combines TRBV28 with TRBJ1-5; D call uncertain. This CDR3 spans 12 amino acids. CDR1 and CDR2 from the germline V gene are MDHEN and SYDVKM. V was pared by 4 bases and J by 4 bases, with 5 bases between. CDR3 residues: CASSSGNQPQHF. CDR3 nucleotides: TGTGCCAGCAGTTCGGGAAATCAGCCCCAGCATTTT.

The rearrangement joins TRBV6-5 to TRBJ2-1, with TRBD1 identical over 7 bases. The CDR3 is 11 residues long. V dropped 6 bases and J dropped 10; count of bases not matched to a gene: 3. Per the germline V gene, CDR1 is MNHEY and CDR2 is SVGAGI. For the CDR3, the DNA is TGTGCCAGCAGCCAGGGACAGGAGCAGTTCTTC. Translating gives CASSQGQEQFF.

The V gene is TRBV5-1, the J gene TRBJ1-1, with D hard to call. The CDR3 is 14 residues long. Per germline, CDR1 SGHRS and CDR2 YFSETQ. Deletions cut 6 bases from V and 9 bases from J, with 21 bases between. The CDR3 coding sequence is TGCGCCAGCACTGTAGCCCCGAAGATCGGTAAAGCTTTCTTT. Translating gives CASTVAPKIGKAFF.

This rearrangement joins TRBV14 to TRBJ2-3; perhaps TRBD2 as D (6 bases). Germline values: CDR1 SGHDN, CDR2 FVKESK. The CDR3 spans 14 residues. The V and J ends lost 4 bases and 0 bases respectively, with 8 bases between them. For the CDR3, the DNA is TGTGCCAGCAGCCTGCGGGGTAGCACAGATACGCAGTATTTT. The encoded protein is CASSLRGSTDTQYF.

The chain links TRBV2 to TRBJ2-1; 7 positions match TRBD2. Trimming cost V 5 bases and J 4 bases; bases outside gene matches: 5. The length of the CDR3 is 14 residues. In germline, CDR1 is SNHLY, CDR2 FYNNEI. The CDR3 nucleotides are TGTGCCAGCAGTCAACAACTAGCGTACAATGAGCAGTTCTTC. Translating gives CASSQQLAYNEQFF.

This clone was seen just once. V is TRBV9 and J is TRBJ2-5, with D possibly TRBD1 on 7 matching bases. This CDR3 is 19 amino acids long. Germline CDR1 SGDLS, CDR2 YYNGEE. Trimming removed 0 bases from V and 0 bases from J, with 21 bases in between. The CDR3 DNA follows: TGTGCCAGCAGCGTAGGTCCGCCAGGGGGGCGAGGGGACCAAGAGACCCAGTACTTC. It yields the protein CASSVGPPGGRGDQETQYF.

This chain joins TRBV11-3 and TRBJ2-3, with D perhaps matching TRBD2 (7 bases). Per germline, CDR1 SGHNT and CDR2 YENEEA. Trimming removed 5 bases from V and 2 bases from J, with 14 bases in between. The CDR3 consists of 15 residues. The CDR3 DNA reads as TGTGCCAGCAGCGAAGGGGGGGGTCACACAGATACGCAGTATTTT. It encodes CASSEGGGHTDTQYF.

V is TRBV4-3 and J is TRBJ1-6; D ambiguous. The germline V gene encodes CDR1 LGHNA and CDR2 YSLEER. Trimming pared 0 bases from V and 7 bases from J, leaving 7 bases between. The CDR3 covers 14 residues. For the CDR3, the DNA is TGCGCCAGCAGCCAAGATGGCGCGAATTCACCCCTCCACTTT. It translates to CASSQDGANSPLHF.

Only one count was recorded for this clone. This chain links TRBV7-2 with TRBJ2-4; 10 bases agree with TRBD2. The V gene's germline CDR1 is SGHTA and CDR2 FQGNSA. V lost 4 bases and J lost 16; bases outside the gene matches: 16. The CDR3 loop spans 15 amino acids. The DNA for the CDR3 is TGTGCCAGCAGCTCAGACCTAAAGCTAGCGGGGGCCCTATACTTC. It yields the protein CASSSDLKLAGALYF.

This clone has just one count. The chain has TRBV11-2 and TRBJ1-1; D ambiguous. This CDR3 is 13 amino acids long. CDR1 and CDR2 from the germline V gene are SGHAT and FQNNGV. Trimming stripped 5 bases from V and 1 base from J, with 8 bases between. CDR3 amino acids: CASSPGRNTEAFF. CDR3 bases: TGTGCCAGCAGCCCCGGGAGGAACACTGAAGCTTTCTTT.

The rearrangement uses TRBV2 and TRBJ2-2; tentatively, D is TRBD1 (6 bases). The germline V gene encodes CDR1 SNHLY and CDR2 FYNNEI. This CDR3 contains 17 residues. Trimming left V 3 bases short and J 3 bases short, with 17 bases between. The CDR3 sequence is CASSEILPGVDTGELFF. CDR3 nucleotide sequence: TGTGCCAGCAGTGAGATTTTACCAGGGGTGGACACCGGGGAGCTGTTTTTT.

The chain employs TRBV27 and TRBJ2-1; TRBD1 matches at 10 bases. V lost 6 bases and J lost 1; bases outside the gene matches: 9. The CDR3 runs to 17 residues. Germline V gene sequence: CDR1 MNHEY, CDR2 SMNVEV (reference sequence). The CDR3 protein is CASRWGQGPRSYNEQFF. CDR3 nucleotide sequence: TGTGCCAGCAGGTGGGGACAGGGGCCGAGGTCCTACAATGAGCAGTTCTTC.

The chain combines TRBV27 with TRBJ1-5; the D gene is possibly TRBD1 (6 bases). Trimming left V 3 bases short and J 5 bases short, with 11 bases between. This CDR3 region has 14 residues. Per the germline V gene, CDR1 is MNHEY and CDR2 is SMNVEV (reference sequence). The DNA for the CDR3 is TGTGCCAGCAGTTTGACAGGCTTCGATCAGCCCCAGCATTTT. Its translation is CASSLTGFDQPQHF.

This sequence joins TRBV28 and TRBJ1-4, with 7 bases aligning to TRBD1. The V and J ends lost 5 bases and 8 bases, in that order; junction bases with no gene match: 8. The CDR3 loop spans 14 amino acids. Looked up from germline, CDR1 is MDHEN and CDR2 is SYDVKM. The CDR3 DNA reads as TGTGCCAGCAGTAACAGGGGCCAAACCGAAAAACTGTTTTTT. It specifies CASSNRGQTEKLFF.

The CDR3 here is CASSPRDRGPDEQFF. As DNA, the CDR3 is TGTGCCAGCAGTCCCCGGGACAGGGGGCCGGATGAGCAGTTCTTC. The chain has TRBV7-2 and TRBJ2-1; 12 nucleotides line up with TRBD1. This CDR3 is built from 15 residues. CDR1 and CDR2 (germline): SGHTA, FQGNSA. After removal of 6 bases from V and 8 bases from J, the junction contained 8 bases not matched to a gene.

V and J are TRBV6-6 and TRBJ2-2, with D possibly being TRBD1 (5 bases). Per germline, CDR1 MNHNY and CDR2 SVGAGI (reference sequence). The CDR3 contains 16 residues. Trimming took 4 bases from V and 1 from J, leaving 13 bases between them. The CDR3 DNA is TGTGCCAGCAGTTGGGGCAGGATGATGAACACCGGGGAGCTGTTTTTT. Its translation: CASSWGRMMNTGELFF.

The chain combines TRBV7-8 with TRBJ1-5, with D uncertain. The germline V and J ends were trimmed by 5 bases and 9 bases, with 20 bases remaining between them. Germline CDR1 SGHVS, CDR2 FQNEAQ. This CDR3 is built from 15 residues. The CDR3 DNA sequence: TGTGCCAGCAGCCCCAGTCGATGGTCGCTTTTGCCCCAGCATTTT. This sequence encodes CASSPSRWSLLPQHF.

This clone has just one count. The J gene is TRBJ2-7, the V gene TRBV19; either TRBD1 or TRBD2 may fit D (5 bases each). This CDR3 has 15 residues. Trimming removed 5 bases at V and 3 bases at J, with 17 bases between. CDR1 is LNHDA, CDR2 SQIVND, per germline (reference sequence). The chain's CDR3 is CASSLEGIVGYEQYF. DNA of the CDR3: TGTGCCAGTAGTCTCGAGGGGATAGTAGGCTACGAGCAGTACTTC.

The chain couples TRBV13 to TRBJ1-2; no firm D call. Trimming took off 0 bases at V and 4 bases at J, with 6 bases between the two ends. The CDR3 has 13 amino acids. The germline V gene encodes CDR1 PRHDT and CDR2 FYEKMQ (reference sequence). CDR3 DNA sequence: TGTGCCAGCAGCTTAGGGCAGGCCTATGGCTACACCTTC. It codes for CASSLGQAYGYTF.

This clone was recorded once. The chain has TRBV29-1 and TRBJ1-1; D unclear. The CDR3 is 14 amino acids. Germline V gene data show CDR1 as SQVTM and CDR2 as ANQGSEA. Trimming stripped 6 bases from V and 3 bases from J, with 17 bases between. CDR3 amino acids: CSVDFASGDTEAFF. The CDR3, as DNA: TGCAGCGTCGACTTCGCCTCCGGGGACACTGAAGCTTTCTTT. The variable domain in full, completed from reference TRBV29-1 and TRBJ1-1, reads SAVISQKPSRDICQRGTSLTIQCQVDSQVTMMFWYRQQPGQSLTLIATANQGSEATYESGFVIDKFPISRPNLTFSTLTVSNMSPEDSSIYLCSVDFASGDTEAFFGQGTRLTVV.

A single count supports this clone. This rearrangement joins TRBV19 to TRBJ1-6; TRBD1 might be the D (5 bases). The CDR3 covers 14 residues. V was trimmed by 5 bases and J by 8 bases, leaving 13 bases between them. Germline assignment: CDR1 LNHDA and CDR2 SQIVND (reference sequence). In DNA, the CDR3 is TGTGCCAGTAGTCCAATCAGGGCGGATTCACCCCTCCACTTT. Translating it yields CASSPIRADSPLHF.